The 11 T cell receptor beta chains below all came from one sample that was sequenced in a study of response to subunit inactivated influenza vaccine. One entry per CDR3 protein, called by TCRdb with MiXCR from the RT-PCR reads. The sample records about 170,000 distinct CDR3 sequences, 10% to 15% being singletons. These data also featured in a second study, about T cells expressing NK-cell markers. That paper notes: 5'RACE template switching built TCR beta cDNA with unique molecular identifiers.

The specimen comprised CD8+ T cells sorted from PBMCs, sampled about 11 days after vaccination. The receptor source for this set is a man aged 50 to 60 who received an inactivated influenza vaccine.

V usage is TRBV18 and J usage is TRBJ2-1, with D unclear. This CDR3 is built from 16 residues. Germline lookup yields CDR1 KGHSH and CDR2 LQKENI. Trimming took off 0 bases at V and 0 bases at J, with 9 bases between the two ends. Here the CDR3 DNA reads TGTGCCAGCTCACCACCGGAAGGGTTCTCCTACAATGAGCAGTTCTTC. Protein sequence: CASSPPEGFSYNEQFF.

The chain couples TRBV6-2 or TRBV6-3 to TRBJ2-1; unclear D gene. V was cut by 2 bases and J by 8 bases, with 4 bases left in between. CDR3 length equals 11 residues. Germline CDR1 and CDR2: MNHEY and SVGEGT. CDR3 nucleotide sequence: TGTGCCAGCAGTTACCCGCATGAGCAGTTCTTC. Its translation: CASSYPHEQFF.

This clonotype was seen ten or more times. The genes are TRBV4-1 and TRBJ2-1; 11 bases are a match to TRBD2. Unmatched junction bases numbered 9, after V lost 3 bases and J lost 8 bases. The V gene's germline CDR1 is MGHRA and CDR2 YSYEKL. This CDR3 has 16 residues. The CDR3 DNA follows: TGCGCCAGCAGCCAGATTAGCGGGGGGGCCGGTTATGAGCAGTTCTTC. This gives the protein CASSQISGGAGYEQFF.

V is TRBV4-3 and J is TRBJ2-4, with 10 bases fitting TRBD1. V lost 4 bases to trimming and J lost 0 bases; unmatched junction nucleotides: 6. Germline assignment: CDR1 LGHNA and CDR2 YSLEER. The CDR3 extends over 17 amino acids. CDR3 residues: CASSPSGTGAAKNIQYF. The CDR3 nucleotides read TGCGCCAGCAGCCCGTCCGGGACAGGGGCAGCCAAAAACATTCAGTACTTC.

The chain couples TRBV7-8 to TRBJ2-5; D is ambiguous. The CDR3 sequence is 15 residues long. Germline CDR1 is SGHVS and CDR2 is FQNEAQ. The V and J ends lost 2 bases and 3 bases respectively, with 13 bases between them. The CDR3 DNA reads TGTGCCAGCAGCTTATACCACCGGGCAGAAGAGACCCAGTACTTC. Its translation is CASSLYHRAEETQYF.

V gene TRBV6-5 combines with J gene TRBJ2-5, with 7 bases matching TRBD1. Losses at the gene ends were 1 base for V and 2 bases for J; bases not matched to a gene: 7. The V gene's germline CDR1 is MNHEY and CDR2 SVGAGI. The CDR3 length is 16 residues. The CDR3 spells CASSYFPGTVQETQYF. DNA of the CDR3: TGTGCCAGCAGTTACTTTCCTGGGACAGTACAAGAGACCCAGTACTTC.

This clonotype turned up a few times. This chain links TRBV25-1 with TRBJ2-1, with D uncertain. This CDR3 region has 10 residues. Germline assignment: CDR1 MGHDK and CDR2 SYGVNS. Trimming took 9 bases from V and 4 from J, leaving 4 bases between them. The CDR3 is CASGYNEQFF. The DNA of the CDR3 is TGTGCCAGTGGTTACAATGAGCAGTTCTTC.

The CDR3 DNA reads TGTGCCAGCAGTTACGGGGCAGGGGGCTACGAGCAGTACTTC. This encodes CASSYGAGGYEQYF. The chain employs TRBV6-5 and TRBJ2-7; 7 nucleotides match TRBD1. The CDR3 is made up of 14 amino acids. Germline V gives CDR1 MNHEY, CDR2 SVGAGI. The V segment lost 2 bases and the J segment 3 bases; nucleotides outside the gene matches: 4.

The V gene is TRBV11-2, the J gene TRBJ2-3; TRBD2 matches at 14 bases. This CDR3 region has 18 residues. The trim removed 4 bases at V and 0 bases at J, leaving 6 bases unmatched. The V gene's germline CDR1 is SGHAT and CDR2 FQNNGV. The CDR3 sequence is CASSSGLAGDRSTDTQYF. CDR3 nucleotide sequence: TGTGCCAGCAGCTCGGGACTAGCGGGGGATAGAAGCACAGATACGCAGTATTTT.

This rearrangement joins TRBV5-1 to TRBJ2-1, with 9 nucleotides matching TRBD1. After removal of 3 bases from V and 7 bases from J, the junction contained 5 bases not matched to a gene. Germline-derived CDR1 and CDR2 are SGHRS and YFSETQ. This CDR3 has 14 amino acids. Here the CDR3 DNA reads TGCGCCAGCAGCTGGACAGGGGTTGGGAATGAGCAGTTCTTC. Translation: CASSWTGVGNEQFF.

This clonotype was counted only a few times. The CDR3 DNA reads TGTGCCAGCAGTTACGAGCGGGCATCCTACGTAGATGAGCAGTTCTTC. It encodes CASSYERASYVDEQFF. The V call is TRBV6-2 or TRBV6-3, the J call TRBJ2-1; the D gene is possibly TRBD2 (6 bases). From germline, CDR1 is MNHEY and CDR2 SVGEGT. The CDR3 has 16 amino acids. V lost 2 bases to trimming and J lost 8 bases, with 19 bases between them.